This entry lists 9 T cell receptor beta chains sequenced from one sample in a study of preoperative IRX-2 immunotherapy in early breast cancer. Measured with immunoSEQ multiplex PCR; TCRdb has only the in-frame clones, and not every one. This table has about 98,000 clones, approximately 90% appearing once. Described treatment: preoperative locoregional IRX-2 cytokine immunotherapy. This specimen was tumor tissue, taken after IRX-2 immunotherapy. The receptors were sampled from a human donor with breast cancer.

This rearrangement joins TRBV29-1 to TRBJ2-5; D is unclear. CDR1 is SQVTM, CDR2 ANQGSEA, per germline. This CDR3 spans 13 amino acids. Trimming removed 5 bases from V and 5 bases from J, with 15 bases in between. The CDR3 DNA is TGCAGCGTTAATTTCGGAGTTCAGGAGACCCAGTACTTC. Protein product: CSVNFGVQETQYF.

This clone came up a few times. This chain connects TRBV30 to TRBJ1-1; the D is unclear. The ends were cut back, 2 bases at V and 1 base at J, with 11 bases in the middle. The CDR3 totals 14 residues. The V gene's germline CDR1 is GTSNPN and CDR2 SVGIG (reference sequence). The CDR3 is CAWSSPFENTEAFF. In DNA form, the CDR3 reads TGTGCCTGGAGTTCCCCATTCGAGAACACTGAAGCTTTCTTT.

For the CDR3, the DNA is TGTGCCAGCAGTGATCCCTTGGGAGGGTGGTATGGCTACACCTTC. It specifies CASSDPLGGWYGYTF. J is TRBJ1-2 and V is TRBV6-7; D is unresolved. TRBV6-7 is noted as an ORF with a role that remains uncertain. Trimming took 5 bases from V and 5 from J, leaving 18 bases between them. The CDR3 covers 15 residues.

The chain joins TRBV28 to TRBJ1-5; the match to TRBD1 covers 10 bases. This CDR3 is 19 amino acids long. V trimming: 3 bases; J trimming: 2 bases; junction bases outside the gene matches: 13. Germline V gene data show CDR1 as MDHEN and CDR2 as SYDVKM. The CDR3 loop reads CASSFYRLTGGNRNQPQHF. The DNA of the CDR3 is TGTGCCAGCAGTTTCTACCGATTGACAGGGGGCAATCGCAATCAGCCCCAGCATTTT.

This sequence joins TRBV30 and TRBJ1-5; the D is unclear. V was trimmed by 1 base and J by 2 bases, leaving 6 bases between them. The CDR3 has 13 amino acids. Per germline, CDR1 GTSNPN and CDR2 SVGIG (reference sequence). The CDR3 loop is CAWSGEGNQPQHF. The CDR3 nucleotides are TGTGCCTGGAGTGGTGAGGGCAATCAGCCCCAGCATTTT.

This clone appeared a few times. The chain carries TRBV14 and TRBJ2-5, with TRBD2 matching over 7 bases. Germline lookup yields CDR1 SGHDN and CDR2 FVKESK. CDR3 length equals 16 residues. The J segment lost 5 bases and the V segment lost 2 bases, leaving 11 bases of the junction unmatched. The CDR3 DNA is TGTGCCAGCAGCCAAATACGCGGGGGAGGGTTGGAGACCCAGTACTTC. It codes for CASSQIRGGGLETQYF.

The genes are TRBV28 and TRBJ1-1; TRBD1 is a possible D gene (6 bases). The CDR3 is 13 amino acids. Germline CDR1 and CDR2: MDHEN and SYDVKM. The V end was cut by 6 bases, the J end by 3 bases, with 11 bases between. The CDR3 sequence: CASSATGDTEAFF. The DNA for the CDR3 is TGTGCCAGCAGCGCGACAGGAGACACTGAAGCTTTCTTT.

CDR3 sequence (DNA): TGTGCCAGCAATCCTATCAGGGGGCGCAGGGGGAACACTGAAGCTTTCTTT. Translation: CASNPIRGRRGNTEAFF. V gene TRBV6-8 combines with J gene TRBJ1-1; TRBD1 agrees at 8 bases. J lost 1 base, V lost 7 bases, and 14 bases had no gene match. Germline lookup yields CDR1 MNHGY and CDR2 SAAAGT. The CDR3 totals 17 residues.

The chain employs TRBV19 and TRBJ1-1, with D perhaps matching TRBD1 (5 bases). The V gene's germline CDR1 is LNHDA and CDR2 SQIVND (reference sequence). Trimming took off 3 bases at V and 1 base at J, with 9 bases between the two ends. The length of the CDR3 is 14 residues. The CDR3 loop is CASSIQGPNTEAFF. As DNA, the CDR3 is TGTGCCAGTAGTATCCAGGGACCGAACACTGAAGCTTTCTTT.